The 8 T cell receptor beta chains below were found in one sample sequenced in a study of regulatory T cells in long-lasting Graves disease. Investigators prepared the TCR beta libraries by applying iRepertoire HTBI primers and Arm-PCR of CDR3 regions. TCRdb passed the multiplex PCR reads through MiXCR, listing each CDR3 protein once. The sample has 600,000 to 850,000 distinct CDR3 sequences, 25% to 35% seen once; the top ten hold around 40%. Time point: persistent/refractory GD, antithyroid drugs over 5 years with positive TRAb. The TCR library was made from RNA extracted from PBMCs. The sequencing here drew on peripheral blood mononuclear cells (PBMCs), taken when the disease was refractory, from a patient treated with antithyroid drugs. Receptors originate from a female donor with Graves disease.

The chain uses TRBV12-3 or TRBV12-4 and TRBJ1-1; D might be TRBD1 (6 bases). Deletions cut 6 bases from V and 0 bases from J, with 14 bases between. This CDR3 comprises 15 residues. The CDR3 nucleotides are TGTGCCAGCAGATCAGGGGTGGAGGTGAACACTGAAGCTTTCTTT. Its translation is CASRSGVEVNTEAFF.

This clonotype has more than one count but fewer than ten. V is TRBV12-3 or TRBV12-4 and J is TRBJ2-5; 7 nucleotides match TRBD1. The V and J ends lost 6 bases and 3 bases, in that order; junction bases with no gene match: 13. The length of the CDR3 is 16 residues. This CDR3 is CASSLRGPVGKETQYF. DNA for the CDR3: TGTGCCAGCAGCTTAAGGGGGCCAGTGGGGAAAGAGACCCAGTACTTC.

This clonotype occurred a few times. The chain uses TRBV6-2 or TRBV6-3 and TRBJ1-6; D is possibly TRBD1 (6 bases). V was shortened by 5 bases and J by 5 bases, with 19 bases between the two germline ends. The CDR3 covers 17 residues. Germline V gene sequence: CDR1 MNHEY, CDR2 SVGEGT. This CDR3 is CASSQERPGHDNSPLHF. CDR3 bases: TGTGCCAGCAGTCAGGAGAGACCGGGACATGATAATTCACCCCTCCACTTT.

This clonotype was seen only a few times. Written as DNA, the CDR3 is TGTGCCACCAGCAGGACTACACCAAGCTATGGCTACACCTTC. Translation gives CATSRTTPSYGYTF. This rearrangement joins TRBV15 to TRBJ1-2; D is uncertain. The V and J ends lost 3 bases and 4 bases respectively, with 12 bases between them. This CDR3 contains 14 residues. From germline, CDR1 is LNHNV and CDR2 YYDKDF (reference sequence).

The chain carries TRBV19 and TRBJ2-3; D perhaps matches TRBD2 (5 bases). Trimming left V 10 bases short and J 3 bases short, with 11 bases between. This CDR3 has 12 residues. Germline V CDR1 and CDR2: LNHDA, SQIVND (reference sequence). The CDR3 DNA is TGTGCCACCGAGGGTGGGACAGATACGCAGTATTTT. It is translated as CATEGGTDTQYF.

The gene calls are TRBV20-1 and TRBJ2-7; TRBD2 matches 7 bases. The V gene end was trimmed by 5 bases and the J gene end by 6 bases; junction bases not matched to a gene: 10. This CDR3 spans 13 amino acids. The V gene's germline CDR1 is DFQATT and CDR2 SNEGSKA (reference sequence). The CDR3 spells CSARSGTSGEQYF. In DNA, the CDR3 is TGCAGTGCTCGGAGCGGGACCTCGGGCGAGCAGTACTTC.

This clonotype occurred many times. The chain links TRBV2 to TRBJ1-4; D is undetermined. Germline CDR1 reads SNHLY; CDR2 reads FYNNEI. This CDR3 comprises 16 residues. Trimming pared 4 bases from V and 0 bases from J, leaving 12 bases between. CDR3 DNA sequence: TGTGCCAGCAGTGGACTAGAAGGATCAACTAATGAAAAACTGTTTTTT. Translating gives CASSGLEGSTNEKLFF. Variable domain in full (rest from reference TRBV2 and TRBJ1-4): EPEVTQTPSHQVTQMGQEVILRCVPISNHLYFYWYRQILGQKVEFLVSFYNNEISEKSEIFDDQFSVERPDGSNFTLKIRSTKLEDSAMYFCASSGLEGSTNEKLFFGSGTQLSVL.

Only a few counts were recorded for this clonotype. V gene TRBV19 combines with J gene TRBJ1-5, with D perhaps matching TRBD1 (6 bases). The CDR3 is made up of 15 amino acids. The germline V gene has CDR1 LNHDA and CDR2 SQIVND (reference sequence). Trimming removed 5 bases at V and 6 bases at J, with 17 bases between. The CDR3 loop is CASSPRQVPSQPQHF. The CDR3 nucleotides are TGTGCCAGTAGTCCACGACAGGTCCCGAGTCAGCCCCAGCATTTT. Variable domain in full (rest from reference TRBV19 and TRBJ1-5): DGGITQSPKYLFRKEGQNVTLSCEQNLNHDAMYWYRQDPGQGLRLIYYSQIVNDFQKGDIAEGYSVSREKKESFPLTVTSAQKNPTAFYLCASSPRQVPSQPQHFGDGTRLSIL.